This TCR beta chain was recovered during a study of T cell responses to AZD1222 COVID-19 vaccine. Data came from immunoSEQ multiplex PCR; TCRdb stores just in-frame clones and leaves some out. The repertoire has 120,000 or so clones, around 92% of them found once; the top ten carry 1.1%. The CDR3 sequence is 15 residues long. The ends lost 0 bases at V and 7 bases at J; junction bases unmatched: 6. CDR1 is SGDLS, CDR2 YYNGEE, per germline. The TCR was taken from an adult in good health. Sequences were derived from peripheral blood, sampled on day 0 of AZD1222 vaccination. The gene calls are TRBV9 and TRBJ2-1, with TRBD2 matching 8 bases. The CDR3 nucleotides are TGTGCCAGCAGCGTAGACAGCGGGAGCCTTAATGAGCAGTTCTTC. Its protein product is CASSVDSGSLNEQFF. The full variable domain, in which reference TRBV9 and TRBJ2-1 provide the parts outside the CDR3, is DSGVTQTPKHLITATGQRVTLRCSPRSGDLSVYWYQQSLDQGLQFLIQYYNGEERAKGNILERFSAQQFPDLHSELNLSSLELGDSALYFCASSVDSGSLNEQFFGPGTRLTVL.